The rows below give T cell receptor beta chains drawn from one sample of a study of T cell responses to AZD1222 COVID-19 vaccine. TCRdb's table, derived via immunoSEQ multiplex PCR, lists solely in-frame clones and lacks some. The sample yields some 150,000 clones, about nine tenths seen once. The sample was peripheral blood, taken 28 days after the second dose of the MenACWY control vaccine. The origin of the receptors is an adult who received the MenACWY meningococcal vaccine as a control. Each CDR3 is given with its conserved first and last residue. Fields, in order: J gene, clone size, V gene, CDR3 length, D gene, CDR3 DNA, CDR3 protein. The D gene is left open where the match is weak. Rows may omit the clone size; those that give it use once, few, many or a size class.

TRBJ2-7,.,TRBV5-1,14,.,TGCGCCAGCAGCTCTTGGGACGGGTCCTACGAGCAGTACTTC,CASSSWDGSYEQYF
TRBJ2-7,once,TRBV27,13,.,TGTGCCAGCAGTTTGGGCAGGGGGGACGAGCAGTACTTC,CASSLGRGDEQYF
TRBJ2-7,.,TRBV29-1,14,.,TGCAGCGTTCGGAAGGACAGTGCATACTACGAGCAGTACTTC,CSVRKDSAYYEQYF
TRBJ1-4,.,TRBV19,11,.,TGTGCCAGTAGTATGGCCGAAAAACTGTTTTTT,CASSMAEKLFF
TRBJ2-5,.,TRBV24-1,13,.,TGTGCCACCAGTGATTCAGCACAAGAGACCCAGTACTTC,CATSDSAQETQYF
TRBJ2-1,.,TRBV21-1,22,.,TGTGCCAGCAGCAAAGCGCTCCCCAAGGTATGGCTAGCGGGAGGTGAGGGGGATGAGCAGTTCTTC,CASSKALPKVWLAGGEGDEQFF
TRBJ1-3,once,TRBV4-3,13,.,TGCGCCAGCAGCCCCGGGAGGGGAAACACCATATATTTT,CASSPGRGNTIYF
TRBJ1-1,.,TRBV6-1,16,.,TGTGCCAGCAGTGCACCGTGGGGGGCGATGAACACTGAAGCTTTCTTT,CASSAPWGAMNTEAFF
TRBJ1-1,.,TRBV7-9,11,.,TGTGCCAGCAGCTTTCTCGCTGAAGCTTTCTTT,CASSFLAEAFF
TRBJ1-1,.,TRBV19,12,.,TGTGCCAGTAGTATGGGGGGACTGGAAGCTTTCTTT,CASSMGGLEAFF
TRBJ2-5,.,TRBV5-1,16,.,TGCGCCAGCAGCTTGGGGCAGCCCCAACGGTGGGAGACCCAGTACTTC,CASSLGQPQRWETQYF
TRBJ2-7,.,TRBV28,13,.,TGTGCCAGCATAAAGGGGGGAACCTACGAGCAGTACTTC,CASIKGGTYEQYF
TRBJ2-1,.,TRBV7-3,13,TRBD2,TGTGCCAGCAGCTCTCCGGGACTAGCGGAGCAGTTCTTC,CASSSPGLAEQFF
TRBJ1-2,.,TRBV28,13,TRBD1,TGTGCCAGCAGGAAAACAGGGACAGGTGGCTACACCTTC,CASRKTGTGGYTF
TRBJ1-5,.,TRBV4-3,14,.,TGCGCCAGCAGCCTGACGGGTAGCAATCAGCCCCAGCATTTT,CASSLTGSNQPQHF
TRBJ1-3,.,TRBV5-1,15,.,TGCGCCAGCAGCTTAGGGTCGAGCTCTGGAAACACCATATATTTT,CASSLGSSSGNTIYF
TRBJ2-1,once,TRBV5-1,16,.,TGCGCCAGCAGCCCACCCGTGACAGGCCCCTACAATGAGCAGTTCTTC,CASSPPVTGPYNEQFF
TRBJ1-2,.,TRBV6-5,13,.,TGTGCCAGCAGTTACGCCCGGAACTATGGCTACACCTTC,CASSYARNYGYTF
TRBJ1-3,.,TRBV7-9,16,TRBD1,TGTGCCAGCATTTTTCAAGACAGGGGCGGTGGAAACACCATATATTTT,CASIFQDRGGGNTIYF
TRBJ1-2,.,TRBV6-6,14,.,TGTGCCAGCAGTTCCAACTCTTGGGGATATGGCTACACCTTC,CASSSNSWGYGYTF
TRBJ1-6,.,TRBV10-3,14,.,TGTGCCATCTACGAAGCCCTTTGGAATTCACCCCTCCACTTT,CAIYEALWNSPLHF
TRBJ2-7,.,TRBV19,15,.,TGTGCCAGTACGGGGAATGGGAGGAAGTCCTACGAGCAGTACTTC,CASTGNGRKSYEQYF
TRBJ2-7,.,TRBV29-1,18,.,TGCAGCGTTGGGAAAACTCTTGTGTCACAGGGATTATCGGGCGAGCAGTACTTC,CSVGKTLVSQGLSGEQYF
TRBJ2-1,.,TRBV7-8,12,.,TGTGCCAGCCTGGACTCCTACAATGAGCAGTTCTTC,CASLDSYNEQFF
TRBJ1-6,.,TRBV2,12,TRBD1,TGTGCCAGCGGGACAGGGTATTCACCCCTCCACTTT,CASGTGYSPLHF
TRBJ2-1,.,TRBV19,15,TRBD2,TGTGCCAGTAGTATTGTGAGCGGGAGGTTTGGTGAGCAGTTCTTC,CASSIVSGRFGEQFF
TRBJ2-7,.,TRBV6-5,13,.,TGTGCCAGCAGTTACACTAGCTCCTACGAGCAGTACTTC,CASSYTSSYEQYF
TRBJ1-4,.,TRBV6-5,15,TRBD1,TGTGCCAGCAGTTTGGGAACAGGGGGCGATGAAAAACTGTTTTTT,CASSLGTGGDEKLFF
TRBJ1-4,.,TRBV7-9,15,.,TGTGCCAGCAGCTTAGTTCTTGCGGGTAATGAAAAACTGTTTTTT,CASSLVLAGNEKLFF